The entry that follows covers one T cell receptor beta chain sequence. The antigen is not known. The authors split each subset's genomic DNA evenly across several immunoSEQ plates. Profiling relied on immunoSEQ multiplex PCR, and the TCRdb table lists in-frame clones only, not all of them. The table lists some 1,400,000 clones, approximately 97% of them singletons. Germline CDR1 reads MNHEY; CDR2 reads SMNVEV (reference sequence). Deletions cut 3 bases from V and 0 bases from J, with 12 bases between. This CDR3 contains 16 residues. The sample comes from a study of shared clonotypes between healthy human individuals. Points from the study as a whole: Larger estimated richness was generally recorded for naive subsets relative to memory subsets. Sequencing depth was a factor that was expected to affect clonotype sharing among donors.

Caucasian adults living in Nashville, Tennessee, provided all samples. Sequences were obtained from naive CD4+ T cells sorted from blood. This sample's subset: CD45RA+ positively selected. This clonotype was obtained from a man aged 30 to 45 in good health. The V and J genes are TRBV27 and TRBJ2-1; unclear D gene. This CDR3 is CASSLRPPSSYNEQFF. The CDR3 DNA reads as TGTGCCAGCAGTTTGAGACCCCCGAGCTCCTACAATGAGCAGTTCTTC.